This T cell receptor (beta chain) was recovered during a study of CD4 T cells in relation to SARS-CoV-2 and coronaviruses. For the study at large: PBMCs were cultured with antigen for roughly 9 days before TCR beta sequencing. The negative reference was HIV-1 Nef peptide pool or peptide-free culture. Study-level points and caveats: Approximately 65% of donors had memory CD4+ clonotypes crossrecognizing SARS-CoV-2 and common cold coronavirus spike.

Here immunoSEQ multiplex PCR was the method, and the copy in TCRdb shows in-frame clones only, minus some. Here the sample spans more than 20,000 clones, less than 85% being singletons. About this clone: Its specificity is unknown.

The unexposed donors gave CD4+ T cells in about 2011-2018, prior to COVID-19. CD4+ T cells were isolated from the cells after 10 days of culture. The receptor was isolated from a human donor in good health. Material for sequencing was CD4+ T cells from PBMCs, cultured in vitro.

CDR3 DNA: TGCGCCAGCAGCTTGGTTGGGGGTCTAGACAATGAGCAGTTCTTC. Protein: CASSLVGGLDNEQFF. The genes are TRBV5-1 and TRBJ2-1; D is tentatively TRBD1 or TRBD2 (5 bases each). The V end lost 0 bases, the J end lost 5 bases, and 12 bases lay between the germline ends. CDR1 is SGHRS, CDR2 YFSETQ, per germline. The CDR3 sequence is 15 residues long.